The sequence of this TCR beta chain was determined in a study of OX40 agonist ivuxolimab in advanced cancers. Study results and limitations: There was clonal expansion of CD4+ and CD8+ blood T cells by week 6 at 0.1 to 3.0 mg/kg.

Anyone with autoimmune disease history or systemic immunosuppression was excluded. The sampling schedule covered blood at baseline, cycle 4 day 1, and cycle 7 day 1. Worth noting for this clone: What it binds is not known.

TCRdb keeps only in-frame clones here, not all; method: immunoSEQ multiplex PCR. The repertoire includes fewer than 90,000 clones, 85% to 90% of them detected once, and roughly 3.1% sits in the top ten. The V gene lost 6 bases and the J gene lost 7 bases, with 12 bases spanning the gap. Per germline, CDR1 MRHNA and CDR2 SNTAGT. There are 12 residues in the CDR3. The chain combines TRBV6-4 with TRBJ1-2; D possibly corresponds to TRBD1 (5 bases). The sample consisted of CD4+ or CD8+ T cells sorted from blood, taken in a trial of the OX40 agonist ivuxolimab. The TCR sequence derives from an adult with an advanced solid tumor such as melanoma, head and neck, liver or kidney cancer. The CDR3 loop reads CASSGGGRGYTF. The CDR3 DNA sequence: TGTGCCAGCAGCGGCGGGGGACGTGGCTACACCTTC.